The clone carrying this T cell receptor beta chain was found many times. The antigen is unknown. Per germline, CDR1 SQVTM and CDR2 ANQGSEA. V lost 4 bases and J lost 2, with 15 bases in between. The CDR3 covers 15 residues. The source material, RNA transcripts, was used to amplify TCR beta CDR3 regions. First-round RT-PCR with HTBI primers amplified the TCR CDR3 region. TCRdb re-analysed the multiplex PCR reads in MiXCR, keeping a single row per CDR3 protein. The profile covers some 600,000 distinct CDR3 sequences, with roughly 13% appearing a single time and under 7% taken by the ten largest. A sample of blood taken at first hyperthyroidism diagnosis preceded any ophthalmopathy symptoms. These data are taken from a study of T cells in Graves' hyperthyroidism and ophthalmopathy. Study-level findings and limits: The majority of expanded thyroid clonotypes above 0.001 also appeared in blood. Stable hyperthyroidism and ophthalmopathy were separated using 13 V-J signatures.

The chain carries TRBV29-1 and TRBJ1-5; D is unclear. The sequencing input was blood. This TCR came from a woman aged 30 to 39 with Graves' hyperthyroidism that later progressed to Graves' ophthalmopathy. CDR3 residues: CSVGEGPRGNQPQHF. The CDR3 bases are TGCAGCGTTGGGGAGGGTCCTAGGGGCAATCAGCCCCAGCATTTT.